This T cell receptor beta chain was documented in a study of blood T cell repertoires in COVID-19. Only in-frame clones appear in the TCRdb table, and some are missing; sequencing was by immunoSEQ multiplex PCR. The sample carries under 350,000 clones, roughly nine tenths recorded once. Trimming took 0 bases from V and 2 from J; bases not matched to a gene: 6. The CDR3 is 17 amino acids. Germline CDR1 is KGHSH and CDR2 is LQKENI. Individuals drawn from around 25 US areas were roughly 18 to 100 years old. Specimen: PBMCs or T cells enriched from blood (not recorded which). This chain links TRBV18 with TRBJ2-3; 9 bases are shared with TRBD2. The sequence came from a man aged 55 to 70 who had recovered from COVID-19. The CDR3 DNA reads TGTGCCAGCTCACCACCCGGTCTAGCGGGACCCACAGATACGCAGTATTTT. Protein: CASSPPGLAGPTDTQYF.